This T cell receptor beta chain was sequenced in a study of OX40 agonist ivuxolimab in advanced cancers. Study-wide points: Clonal expansion by week 6 occurred in CD4+ and CD8+ blood T cells (at 0.1 to 3.0 mg/kg).

The CDR3 spans 13 residues. Germline loops: CDR1 SGHRS, CDR2 YFSETQ. The germline V and J ends were trimmed by 3 bases and 2 bases, with 8 bases remaining between them. The table came from immunoSEQ multiplex PCR; TCRdb's copy has only in-frame clones and leaves some out. The data contain more than 60,000 clones, roughly four fifths of them singletons. With respect to this clone: The target antigen is unknown.

The chain recombines TRBV5-1 with TRBJ2-5; D ambiguous. The specimen was CD4+ or CD8+ T cells sorted from blood, collected in a trial of the OX40 agonist ivuxolimab. This clonotype was obtained from an adult with an advanced solid tumor such as melanoma, head and neck, liver or kidney cancer. The CDR3 sequence is CASSYPGQETQYF. As DNA, the CDR3 is TGCGCCAGCAGCTATCCCGGACAAGAGACCCAGTACTTC.